These T cell receptor beta chains were read from a single sample in a study of blood T cell repertoires in COVID-19. TCRdb's copy holds only in-frame clones and misses some; the assay was immunoSEQ multiplex PCR. This sample has around 340,000 clones, with around 80% found just once. Sequencing used peripheral blood. These receptors came from a young man with active or convalescent COVID-19. The CDR3 runs from the conserved cysteine through the conserved F or W. Each record gives: V gene, clone size, D gene, J gene, CDR3 DNA, CDR3 protein. The D gene is left open where the match is weak. The size entry is marked missing in some rows and otherwise reads once, few, many or a size class.

v_gene: TRBV12-3/TRBV12-4
abundance: NA
d_gene: TRBD2
j_gene: TRBJ2-7
CDR3nt: TGTGCCAGCAGTCCCCCTCCGGGGGGCGAGCAGTACTTC
CDR3aa: CASSPPPGGEQYF

v_gene: TRBV6-5
abundance: NA
d_gene: TRBD1
j_gene: TRBJ1-1
CDR3nt: TGTGCCAGCACCAGGGGACAGGGCACTGAAGCTTTCTTT
CDR3aa: CASTRGQGTEAFF

v_gene: TRBV30
abundance: NA
d_gene: NA
j_gene: TRBJ1-5
CDR3nt: TGTGCCTGGGGCGGTCAGCGGCAGCCCCAGCATTTT
CDR3aa: CAWGGQRQPQHF

v_gene: TRBV25-1
abundance: NA
d_gene: NA
j_gene: TRBJ2-3
CDR3nt: TGTGCCAGCAGTGAAGAGGAGGTTACCACAGATACGCAGTATTTT
CDR3aa: CASSEEEVTTDTQYF

v_gene: TRBV29-1
abundance: NA
d_gene: NA
j_gene: TRBJ2-5
CDR3nt: TGCAGCGTTGCTGAGGGAGTCGAGACCCAGTACTTC
CDR3aa: CSVAEGVETQYF

v_gene: TRBV5-5
abundance: NA
d_gene: NA
j_gene: TRBJ2-4
CDR3nt: TGTGCCAGCAGCGGGGTCACGCGGGGGCTGGCCAAAAACATTCAGTACTTC
CDR3aa: CASSGVTRGLAKNIQYF

v_gene: TRBV7-2
abundance: NA
d_gene: TRBD1
j_gene: TRBJ2-7
CDR3nt: TGTGCCAGCAGCCTTGACAGGGCCGAGCAGTACTTC
CDR3aa: CASSLDRAEQYF

v_gene: TRBV15
abundance: once
d_gene: TRBD2
j_gene: TRBJ2-7
CDR3nt: TGTGCCACCAGCATTAGCGGGATTGGCTACGAGCAGTACTTC
CDR3aa: CATSISGIGYEQYF

v_gene: TRBV9
abundance: once
d_gene: TRBD1
j_gene: TRBJ1-1
CDR3nt: TGTGCCAGCAGCATGACAGGGGAAACTGAAGCTTTCTTT
CDR3aa: CASSMTGETEAFF

v_gene: TRBV18
abundance: NA
d_gene: TRBD2
j_gene: TRBJ2-4
CDR3nt: TGTGCCAGCTCTCGCGAGACTAGCGGGGGGGCTGCAATTCAGTACTTC
CDR3aa: CASSRETSGGAAIQYF

v_gene: TRBV4-1
abundance: few
d_gene: TRBD2
j_gene: TRBJ2-2
CDR3nt: TGCGCCAGCAGCCGAGGACTAGCGGGGGGGCCTGGCACCGGGGAGCTGTTTTTT
CDR3aa: CASSRGLAGGPGTGELFF

v_gene: TRBV11-3
abundance: few
d_gene: NA
j_gene: TRBJ2-7
CDR3nt: TGTGCCAGCAGCTTCGGGTCACAATACGAGCAGTACTTC
CDR3aa: CASSFGSQYEQYF

v_gene: TRBV6-5
abundance: NA
d_gene: TRBD1
j_gene: TRBJ1-1
CDR3nt: TGTGCCAGTGGGGGACAGCTGGAGAACACTGAAGCTTTCTTT
CDR3aa: CASGGQLENTEAFF

v_gene: TRBV24-1
abundance: NA
d_gene: NA
j_gene: TRBJ2-3
CDR3nt: TGTGCCACCAGTGCCCACGGACAGCTCAGCGATACGCAGTATTTT
CDR3aa: CATSAHGQLSDTQYF

v_gene: TRBV7-3
abundance: NA
d_gene: NA
j_gene: TRBJ1-2
CDR3nt: TGTGCCAGCAGCTTATTCAGGGATGGTGGCTACACCTTC
CDR3aa: CASSLFRDGGYTF

v_gene: TRBV13
abundance: NA
d_gene: NA
j_gene: TRBJ1-4
CDR3nt: TGTGCCAGCAGCTTTCGGTCGGCAACTAATGAAAAACTGTTTTTT
CDR3aa: CASSFRSATNEKLFF

v_gene: TRBV29-1
abundance: few
d_gene: TRBD1
j_gene: TRBJ2-5
CDR3nt: TGCAGCGTTGCAGGGGGCCAAGAGACCCAGTACTTC
CDR3aa: CSVAGGQETQYF

v_gene: TRBV20-1
abundance: few
d_gene: NA
j_gene: TRBJ1-2
CDR3nt: TGCAGTGCTCCGGGGTATGGCTACACCTTC
CDR3aa: CSAPGYGYTF

v_gene: TRBV7-9
abundance: NA
d_gene: TRBD1
j_gene: TRBJ1-2
CDR3nt: TGTGCCAGCAGCTCCAGGACAGGGCTTAACTATGGCTACACCTTC
CDR3aa: CASSSRTGLNYGYTF

v_gene: TRBV19
abundance: NA
d_gene: NA
j_gene: TRBJ1-1
CDR3nt: TGTGCCAGTAGTATGGAACAGTGGAACACTGAAGCTTTCTTT
CDR3aa: CASSMEQWNTEAFF

v_gene: TRBV4-1
abundance: NA
d_gene: NA
j_gene: TRBJ2-3
CDR3nt: TGCGCCAGCAGCCAGGGGTTTGGCAGGGCGGACCCAGATACGCAGTATTTT
CDR3aa: CASSQGFGRADPDTQYF

v_gene: TRBV3-1/TRBV3-2
abundance: NA
d_gene: TRBD1
j_gene: TRBJ2-1
CDR3nt: TGTGCCAGCAGCGACCAGGGGGCTTCCTACAATGAGCAGTTCTTC
CDR3aa: CASSDQGASYNEQFF

v_gene: TRBV7-2
abundance: NA
d_gene: TRBD2
j_gene: TRBJ2-3
CDR3nt: TGTGCCAGCAGCTGGGGGGGGGCAGATACGCAGTATTTT
CDR3aa: CASSWGGADTQYF

v_gene: TRBV24-1
abundance: NA
d_gene: TRBD2
j_gene: TRBJ2-1
CDR3nt: TGTGCCACCAGTGACCTCCCGTCTAGCGGCTCCTACAATGAGCAGTTCTTC
CDR3aa: CATSDLPSSGSYNEQFF

v_gene: TRBV5-1
abundance: NA
d_gene: NA
j_gene: TRBJ2-7
CDR3nt: TGCGCCAGCAGCTTGGACAGTTTTATCAATTTGGACGAGCAGTACTTC
CDR3aa: CASSLDSFINLDEQYF